The clone carrying this T cell receptor beta chain was found many times. The TCR library protocol was used to attach unique molecular identifiers. These identifiers were attached to individual cDNA molecules. One entry per CDR3 protein, called by TCRdb with MiXCR from the 5' RACE reads. The data contain roughly 76,000 distinct CDR3 sequences, 10% to 15% of them singletons. The data were taken from a study of early T cells in non-severe SARS-CoV-2 infection. Germline CDR1 reads DFQATT; CDR2 reads SNEGSKA (reference sequence). The CDR3 is made up of 13 amino acids. The V segment lost 2 bases and the J segment 7 bases; nucleotides outside the gene matches: 4.

Sequencing used whole blood. The sequence was obtained from an adult who was a healthcare worker with PCR-confirmed SARS-CoV-2 infection or an uninfected control (not recorded which). The rearrangement joins TRBV20-1 to TRBJ2-1; 8 bases are shared with TRBD2. In nucleotides, the CDR3 is TGCAGTGCTAGACCGGGAGGGAAGAATGAGCAGTTCTTC. It specifies CSARPGGKNEQFF.